This TCR beta chain was obtained from a study of blood T cell repertoires in COVID-19. Sequenced by immunoSEQ multiplex PCR; TCRdb stores in-frame clones only, minus some. Of 200,000 to 300,000 clones in the sample, about 90% were seen once. From germline, CDR1 is LGHNA and CDR2 YNFKEQ. The V and J ends lost 0 bases and 6 bases, in that order; junction bases with no gene match: 7. CDR3 size: 17 residues. This clonotype originated in a woman aged 40 to 55 with acute or convalescent COVID-19. The sequencing sample was made of peripheral blood. The chain joins TRBV4-2 to TRBJ2-3, with 12 bases matching TRBD2. The CDR3 sequence: CASSQESSGGASDTQYF. Here the CDR3 DNA reads TGTGCCAGCAGCCAAGAGTCTAGCGGGGGGGCCTCTGATACGCAGTATTTT.